These 14 T cell receptor beta chains were sequenced from one sample in a study of a mutant IDH1 vaccine in newly diagnosed glioma. These receptors' targets are unknown. Time point indicated: week 47, end of study. The content of each vaccine dose was 300 ug of mutant IDH1 20-mer peptide, and topical imiquimod accompanied it. Profiled with immunoSEQ multiplex PCR; TCRdb holds only in-frame clones, not every one. This sample yields some 56,000 clones, of which roughly 75% are seen a single time; around 5% belongs to the top ten. The sample was PBMCs, taken from a glioma patient whose treatment included an IDH1 peptide vaccine. Receptors were obtained from a man between 45 and 60 years old with glioma.

This clone is deemed medium-sized. CDR3 nucleotide sequence: TGTGCCAGCAGTTTATCTGCACGAGGGATCTATGGCTACACCTTC. This encodes CASSLSARGIYGYTF. J is TRBJ1-2 and V is TRBV27; no clear D. Trimming removed 0 bases at V and 4 bases at J, with 12 bases between. The CDR3 has 15 amino acids. Germline V lookup: CDR1 MNHEY, CDR2 SMNVEV (reference sequence).

The chain has TRBV2 and TRBJ1-1, with 9 bases lining up with TRBD1. Trimming cost V 11 bases and J 5 bases; bases outside gene matches: 6. The germline V gene encodes CDR1 SNHLY and CDR2 FYNNEI. There are 12 residues in the CDR3. This CDR3 is CAYTGTGTEAFF. The CDR3 DNA follows: TGTGCCTACACAGGGACAGGGACTGAAGCTTTCTTT.

V is TRBV2 and J is TRBJ1-4, with D possibly matching TRBD1 (5 bases). The germline V gene has CDR1 SNHLY and CDR2 FYNNEI. There are 17 residues in the CDR3. Trimming removed 3 bases from V and 2 bases from J, with 16 bases in between. The CDR3 DNA reads TGTGCCAGCAGTGAGTGGGACCCCAGGTCGACTAATGAAAAACTGTTTTTT. As protein: CASSEWDPRSTNEKLFF.

CDR3 residues: CASSVAGGPDTQYF. CDR3 sequence (DNA): TGTGCCAGCAGCGTAGCGGGGGGACCTGATACGCAGTATTTT. The chain carries TRBV9 and TRBJ2-3; 7 bases are a match to TRBD2. CDR1 and CDR2 from the germline V gene are SGDLS and YYNGEE. V lost 0 bases, J lost 6 bases, and 4 bases stayed unmatched. The CDR3 extends over 14 amino acids.

The chain recombines TRBV6-6 with TRBJ1-5; possible D gene TRBD1, 6 bases. Trimming cost V 6 bases and J 0 bases, with 12 bases left between them. This CDR3 has 15 residues. Germline loops: CDR1 MNHNY, CDR2 SVGAGI (reference sequence). CDR3 in DNA: TGTGCCAGCAGCGCCAGGGGAGATAGCAATCAGCCCCAGCATTTT. As protein: CASSARGDSNQPQHF.

The chain uses TRBV9 and TRBJ1-1, with 10 bases aligning to TRBD1. CDR1 SGDLS and CDR2 YYNGEE come from the germline V gene. CDR3 size: 16 residues. V shed 3 bases and J 7 bases; nucleotides not matched to a gene: 12. CDR3 DNA: TGTGCCAGCAGCGGAGACAGGGGGCGGAGTGAAGATGAAGCTTTCTTT. It encodes CASSGDRGRSEDEAFF.

The chain employs TRBV7-2 and TRBJ2-1; D not certain. CDR1 and CDR2 (germline): SGHTA, FQGNSA. Between the trimmed V and J ends, which lost 1 base and 1 base, there was a span of 8 bases. CDR3 length equals 15 residues. In DNA form, the CDR3 reads TGTGCCAGCAGCTTAGATACGGCATCCTACAATGAGCAGTTCTTC. Encoded protein: CASSLDTASYNEQFF.

This clone was detected only a few times. This chain links TRBV7-2 with TRBJ2-7, with 7 bases that match TRBD1. The V gene end was trimmed by 2 bases and the J gene end by 2 bases; junction bases not matched to a gene: 9. The CDR3 totals 16 residues. CDR1 and CDR2 (germline): SGHTA, FQGNSA. The CDR3 reads CASSLRGSGQTYEQYF. The CDR3 coding sequence is TGTGCCAGCAGCTTAAGAGGGTCGGGACAGACCTACGAGCAGTACTTC.

This rearrangement joins TRBV5-1 to TRBJ2-1; 8 bases match TRBD2. The ends lost 3 bases at V and 0 bases at J; junction bases unmatched: 5. Germline CDR1 reads SGHRS; CDR2 reads YFSETQ. CDR3 length: 16 amino acids. The CDR3 nucleotides read TGCGCCAGCAGCTCAGGACTAGCCAGCTCCTACAATGAGCAGTTCTTC. As protein: CASSSGLASSYNEQFF.

The chain links TRBV5-1 to TRBJ2-1, with 11 nucleotides matching TRBD1. The CDR3 is 16 residues long. Germline CDR1 is SGHRS and CDR2 is YFSETQ. The J segment lost 9 bases and the V segment lost 4 bases, leaving 12 bases of the junction unmatched. Written as DNA, the CDR3 is TGCGCCAGCAGCAGGGGACAGGGGGAGACAATGTTTGAGCAGTTCTTC. This sequence encodes CASSRGQGETMFEQFF.

This CDR3 is CATSRERHYEQYF. In nucleotides, the CDR3 is TGTGCCACCAGCAGAGAGCGGCATTACGAGCAGTACTTC. The V call is TRBV15, the J call TRBJ2-7; D remains ambiguous. Deletions cut 0 bases from V and 4 bases from J, with 7 bases between. The CDR3 is made up of 13 amino acids. Germline-derived CDR1 and CDR2 are LNHNV and YYDKDF (reference sequence). Supplemented by reference TRBV15 and TRBJ2-7, the full variable domain reads DAMVIQNPRYQVTQFGKPVTLSCSQTLNHNVMYWYQQKSSQAPKLLFHYYDKDFNNEADTPDNFQSRRPNTSFCFLDIRSPGLGDTAMYLCATSRERHYEQYFGPGTRLTVT.

The rearrangement joins TRBV7-6 to TRBJ1-1, with D tentatively TRBD1 (5 bases). Germline CDR1 SGHVS, CDR2 FNYEAQ. V gave up 5 bases and J gave up 6 bases, with 13 bases separating them. CDR3 length: 13 amino acids. The CDR3 reads CASSPRDGSEAFF. Here the CDR3 DNA reads TGTGCCAGCAGCCCTCGGGACGGTTCTGAAGCTTTCTTT.

The chain has TRBV5-4 and TRBJ2-5; the D gene is possibly TRBD2 (7 bases). CDR3 length: 16 amino acids. Germline V gene data show CDR1 as SGHNT and CDR2 as YYREEE (reference sequence). Trimming removed 0 bases at V and 5 bases at J, with 17 bases between. CDR3 sequence (DNA): TGTGCCAGCAGCTTGGCAAGTGGGGGGGCCGGGGAGACCCAGTACTTC. Translation gives CASSLASGGAGETQYF.

The genes are TRBV7-9 and TRBJ1-1; TRBD1 is a possible D gene (6 bases). V was trimmed by 1 base and J by 11 bases, leaving 8 bases between them. Germline CDR1 reads SEHNR; CDR2 reads FQNEAQ (reference sequence). The CDR3 extends over 11 amino acids. CDR3 sequence: CASSLGQAAFF. CDR3 DNA sequence: TGTGCCAGCAGCTTAGGACAGGCGGCTTTCTTT.